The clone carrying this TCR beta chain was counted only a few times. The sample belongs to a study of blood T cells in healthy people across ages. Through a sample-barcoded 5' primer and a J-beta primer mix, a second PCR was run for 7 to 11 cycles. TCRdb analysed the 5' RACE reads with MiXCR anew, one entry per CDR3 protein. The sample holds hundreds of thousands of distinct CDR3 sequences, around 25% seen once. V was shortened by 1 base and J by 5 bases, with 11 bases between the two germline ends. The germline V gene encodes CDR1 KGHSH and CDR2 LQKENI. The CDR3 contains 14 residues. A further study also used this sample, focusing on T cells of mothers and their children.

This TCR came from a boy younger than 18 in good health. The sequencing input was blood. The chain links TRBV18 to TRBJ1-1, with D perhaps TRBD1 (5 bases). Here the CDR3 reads CASSPLGAGTEAFF. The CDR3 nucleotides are TGTGCCAGCTCACCACTAGGGGCTGGTACTGAAGCTTTCTTT.